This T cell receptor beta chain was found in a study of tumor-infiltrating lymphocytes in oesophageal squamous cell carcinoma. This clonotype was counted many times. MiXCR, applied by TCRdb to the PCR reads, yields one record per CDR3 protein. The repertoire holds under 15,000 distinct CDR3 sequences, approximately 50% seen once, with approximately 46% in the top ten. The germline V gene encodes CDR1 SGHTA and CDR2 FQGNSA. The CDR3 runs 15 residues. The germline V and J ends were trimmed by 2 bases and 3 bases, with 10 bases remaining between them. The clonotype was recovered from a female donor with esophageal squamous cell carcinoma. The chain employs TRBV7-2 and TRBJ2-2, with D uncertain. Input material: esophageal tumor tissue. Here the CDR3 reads CASSLSYEYTGELFF. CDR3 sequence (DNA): TGTGCCAGCAGCTTATCCTATGAATACACCGGGGAGCTGTTTTTT. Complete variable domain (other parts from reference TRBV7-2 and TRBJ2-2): GAGVSQSPSNKVTEKGKDVELRCDPISGHTALYWYRQSLGQGLEFLIYFQGNSAPDKSGLPSDRFSAERTGGSVSTLTIQRTQQEDSAVYLCASSLSYEYTGELFFGEGSRLTVL.